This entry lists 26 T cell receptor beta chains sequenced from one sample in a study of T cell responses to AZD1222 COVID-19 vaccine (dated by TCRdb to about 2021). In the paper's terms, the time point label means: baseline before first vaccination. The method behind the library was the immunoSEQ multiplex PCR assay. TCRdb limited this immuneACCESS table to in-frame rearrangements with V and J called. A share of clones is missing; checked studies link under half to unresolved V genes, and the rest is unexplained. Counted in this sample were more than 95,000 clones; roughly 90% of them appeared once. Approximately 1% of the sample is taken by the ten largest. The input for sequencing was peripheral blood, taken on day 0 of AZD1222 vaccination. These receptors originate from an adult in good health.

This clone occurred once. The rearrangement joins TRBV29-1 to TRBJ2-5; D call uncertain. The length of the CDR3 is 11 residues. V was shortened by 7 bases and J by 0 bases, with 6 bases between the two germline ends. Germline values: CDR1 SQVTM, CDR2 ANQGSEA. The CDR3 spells CSGLYQETQYF. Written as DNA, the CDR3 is TGCAGCGGGCTCTACCAAGAGACCCAGTACTTC.

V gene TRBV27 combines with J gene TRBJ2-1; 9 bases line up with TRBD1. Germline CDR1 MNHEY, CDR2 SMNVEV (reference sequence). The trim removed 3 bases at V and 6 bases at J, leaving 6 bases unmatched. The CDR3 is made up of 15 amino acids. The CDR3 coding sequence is TGTGCCAGCAGTTTCGGACAGGGGAGGGTCAATGAGCAGTTCTTC. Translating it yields CASSFGQGRVNEQFF.

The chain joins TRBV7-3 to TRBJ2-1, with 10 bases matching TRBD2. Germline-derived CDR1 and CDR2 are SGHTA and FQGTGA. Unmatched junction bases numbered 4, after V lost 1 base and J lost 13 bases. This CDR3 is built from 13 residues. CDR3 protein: CASSLNPSGRQFF. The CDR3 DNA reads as TGTGCCAGCAGCTTAAATCCTAGCGGGAGACAGTTCTTC.

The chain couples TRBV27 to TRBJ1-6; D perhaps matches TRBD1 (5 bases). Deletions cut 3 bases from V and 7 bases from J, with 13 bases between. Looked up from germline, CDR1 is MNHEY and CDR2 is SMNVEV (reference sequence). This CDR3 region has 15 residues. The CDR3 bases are TGTGCCAGCAGTTTTTGGAGTAGGGGCAATTCACCCCTCCACTTT. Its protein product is CASSFWSRGNSPLHF.

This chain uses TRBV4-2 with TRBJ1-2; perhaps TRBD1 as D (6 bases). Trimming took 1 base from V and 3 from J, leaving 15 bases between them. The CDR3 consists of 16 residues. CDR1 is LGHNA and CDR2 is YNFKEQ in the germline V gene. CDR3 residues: CASSQVGGGADYGYTF. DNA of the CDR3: TGTGCCAGCAGCCAAGTGGGGGGGGGCGCAGACTATGGCTACACCTTC.

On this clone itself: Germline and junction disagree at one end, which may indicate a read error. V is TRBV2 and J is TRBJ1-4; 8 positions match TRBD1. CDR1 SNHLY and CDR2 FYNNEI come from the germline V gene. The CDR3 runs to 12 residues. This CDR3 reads CASTADRGLPLF. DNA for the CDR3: TGTGCCAGCACAGCTGACAGGGGCCTCCCCCTTTTT.

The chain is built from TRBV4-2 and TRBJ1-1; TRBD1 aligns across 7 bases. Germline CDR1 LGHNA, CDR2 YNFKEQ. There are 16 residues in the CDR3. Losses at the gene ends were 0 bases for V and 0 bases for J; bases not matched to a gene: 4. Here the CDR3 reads CASSQDPGTVNTEAFF. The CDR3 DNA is TGTGCCAGCAGCCAAGACCCAGGGACAGTGAACACTGAAGCTTTCTTT.

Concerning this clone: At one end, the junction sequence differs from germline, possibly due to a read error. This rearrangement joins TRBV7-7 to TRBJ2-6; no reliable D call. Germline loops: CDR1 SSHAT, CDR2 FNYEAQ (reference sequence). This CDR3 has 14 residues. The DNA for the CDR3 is TGTGCTAGCACCCCCTCCTCTGGGGCCAACGTCCTGACTTTC. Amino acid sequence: CASTPSSGANVLTF.

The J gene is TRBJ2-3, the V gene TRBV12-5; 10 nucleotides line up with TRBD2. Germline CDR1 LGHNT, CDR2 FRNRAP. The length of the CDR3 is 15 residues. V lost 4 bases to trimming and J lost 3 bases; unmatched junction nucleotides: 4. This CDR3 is CASGSLAGVTDTQYF. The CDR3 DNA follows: TGTGCTAGTGGTTCCCTAGCGGGAGTAACAGATACGCAGTATTTT.

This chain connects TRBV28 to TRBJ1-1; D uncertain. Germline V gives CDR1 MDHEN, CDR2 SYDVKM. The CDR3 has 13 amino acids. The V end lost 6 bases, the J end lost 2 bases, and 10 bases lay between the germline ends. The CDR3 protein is CASRLGFNTEAFF. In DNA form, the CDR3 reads TGTGCCAGCAGATTGGGGTTTAACACTGAAGCTTTCTTT.

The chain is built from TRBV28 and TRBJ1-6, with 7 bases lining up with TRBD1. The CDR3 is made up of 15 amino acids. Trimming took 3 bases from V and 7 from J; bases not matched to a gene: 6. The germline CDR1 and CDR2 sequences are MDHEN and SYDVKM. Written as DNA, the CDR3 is TGTGCCAGCAGTTTGCCCCTGACAGGGAATTCACCCCTCCACTTT. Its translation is CASSLPLTGNSPLHF. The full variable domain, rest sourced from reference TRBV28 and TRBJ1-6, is DVKVTQSSRYLVKRTGEKVFLECVQDMDHENMFWYRQDPGLGLRLIYFSYDVKMKEKGDIPEGYSVSREKKERFSLILESASTNQTSMYLCASSLPLTGNSPLHFGNGTRLTVT.

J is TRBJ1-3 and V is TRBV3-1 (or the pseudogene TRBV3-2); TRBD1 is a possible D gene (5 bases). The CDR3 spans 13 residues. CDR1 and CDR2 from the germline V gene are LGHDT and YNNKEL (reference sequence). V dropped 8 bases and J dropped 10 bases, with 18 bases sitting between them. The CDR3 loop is CASRRGGFGTIYF. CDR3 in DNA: TGTGCCAGCCGCCGGGGGGGGTTTGGAACCATATATTTT.

CDR3 coding DNA: TGTGCCAGCAGTCGAGGGGGACAGGAGTATGGCTACACCTTC. It specifies CASSRGGQEYGYTF. The gene calls are TRBV7-3 and TRBJ1-2; 8 bases match TRBD1. The CDR3 loop spans 14 amino acids. In germline, CDR1 is SGHTA, CDR2 FQGTGA. V lost 6 bases to trimming and J lost 5 bases; unmatched junction nucleotides: 8. Combining the CDR3 with reference TRBV7-3 and TRBJ1-2 gives the whole variable domain GAGVSQTPSNKVTEKGKYVELRCDPISGHTALYWYRQSLGQGPEFLIYFQGTGAADDSGLPNDRFFAVRPEGSVSTLKIQRTERGDSAVYLCASSRGGQEYGYTFGSGTRLTVV.

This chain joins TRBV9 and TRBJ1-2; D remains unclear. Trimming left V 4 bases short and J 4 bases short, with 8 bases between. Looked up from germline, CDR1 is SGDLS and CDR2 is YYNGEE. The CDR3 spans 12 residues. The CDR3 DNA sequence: TGTGCCAGCAGCACTAGCTCCTATGGCTACACCTTC. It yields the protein CASSTSSYGYTF.

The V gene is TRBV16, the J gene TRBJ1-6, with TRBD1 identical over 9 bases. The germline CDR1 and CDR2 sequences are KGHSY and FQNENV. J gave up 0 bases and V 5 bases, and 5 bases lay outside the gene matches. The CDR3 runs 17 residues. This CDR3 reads CASSIPGQGSYNSPLHF. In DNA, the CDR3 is TGTGCCAGCAGCATACCGGGACAGGGCTCCTATAATTCACCCCTCCACTTT.

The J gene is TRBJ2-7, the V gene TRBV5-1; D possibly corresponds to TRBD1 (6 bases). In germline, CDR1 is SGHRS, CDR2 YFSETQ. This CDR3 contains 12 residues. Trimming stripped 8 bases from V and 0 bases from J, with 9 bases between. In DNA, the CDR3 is TGCGCCAGTTCGACAGGCTCCTACGAGCAGTACTTC. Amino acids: CASSTGSYEQYF.

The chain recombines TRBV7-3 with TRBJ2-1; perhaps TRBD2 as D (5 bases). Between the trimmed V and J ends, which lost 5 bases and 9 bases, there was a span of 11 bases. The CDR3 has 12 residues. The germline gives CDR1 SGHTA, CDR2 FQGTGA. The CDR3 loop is CASSLAGREQFF. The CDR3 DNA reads TGTGCCAGCAGCCTCGCGGGCCGTGAGCAGTTCTTC.

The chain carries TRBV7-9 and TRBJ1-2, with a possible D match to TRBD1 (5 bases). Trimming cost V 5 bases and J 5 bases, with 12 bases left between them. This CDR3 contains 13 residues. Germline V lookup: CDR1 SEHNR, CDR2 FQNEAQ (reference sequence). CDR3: CASSPGQLYGYTF. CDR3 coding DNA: TGTGCCAGCAGCCCGGGGCAGTTATATGGCTACACCTTC. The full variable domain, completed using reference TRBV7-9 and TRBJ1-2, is DTGVSQNPRHKITKRGQNVTFRCDPISEHNRLYWYRQTLGQGPEFLTYFQNEAQLEKSRLLSDRFSAERPKGSFSTLEIQRTEQGDSAMYLCASSPGQLYGYTFGSGTRLTVV.

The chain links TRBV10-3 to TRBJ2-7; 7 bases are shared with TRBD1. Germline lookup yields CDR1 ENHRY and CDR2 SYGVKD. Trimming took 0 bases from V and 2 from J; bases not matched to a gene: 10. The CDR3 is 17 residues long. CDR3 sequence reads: CAISESPGQALAYEQYF. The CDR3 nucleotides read TGTGCCATCAGTGAGTCGCCAGGACAGGCTCTCGCCTACGAGCAGTACTTC.

CDR3 nucleotide sequence: TGTGCCAGCAGTCGGACGACTAGCGGAGAGACCCAGTACTTC. It yields the protein CASSRTTSGETQYF. The gene calls are TRBV27 and TRBJ2-5; 9 nucleotides align to TRBD2. The CDR3 sequence is 14 residues long. The V and J ends lost 5 bases and 4 bases, in that order; junction bases with no gene match: 5. Germline V CDR1 and CDR2: MNHEY, SMNVEV (reference sequence).

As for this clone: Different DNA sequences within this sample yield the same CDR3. The CDR3 DNA reads as TGTGCCAGCAGTTACCTAGGAGGATCCTACGAGCAGTACTTC. Encoded protein: CASSYLGGSYEQYF. The chain links TRBV6-6 to TRBJ2-7; tentative D call: TRBD2 (5 bases). CDR3 length: 14 amino acids. CDR1 and CDR2 (germline): MNHNY, SVGAGI (reference sequence). V lost 2 bases, J lost 1 base, and 9 bases lay in between.

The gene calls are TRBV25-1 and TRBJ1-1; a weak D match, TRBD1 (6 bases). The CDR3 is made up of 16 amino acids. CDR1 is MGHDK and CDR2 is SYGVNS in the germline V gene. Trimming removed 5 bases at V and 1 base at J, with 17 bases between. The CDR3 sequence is CASSHVSTGQNTEAFF. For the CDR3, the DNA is TGTGCCAGCAGTCATGTCTCGACAGGCCAGAACACTGAAGCTTTCTTT.

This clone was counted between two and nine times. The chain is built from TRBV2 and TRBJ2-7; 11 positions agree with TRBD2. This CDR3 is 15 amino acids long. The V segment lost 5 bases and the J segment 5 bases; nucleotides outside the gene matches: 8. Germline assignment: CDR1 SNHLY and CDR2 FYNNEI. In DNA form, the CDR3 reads TGTGCCAGCAGTCAAACTAGCGGGAGAGCCCACGAGCAGTACTTC. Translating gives CASSQTSGRAHEQYF.

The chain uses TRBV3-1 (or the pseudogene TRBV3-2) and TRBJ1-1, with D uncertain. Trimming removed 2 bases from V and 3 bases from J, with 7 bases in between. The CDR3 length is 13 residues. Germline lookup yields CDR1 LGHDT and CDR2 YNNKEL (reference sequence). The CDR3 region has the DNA TGTGCCAGCAGCCAAAACCGGGACACTGAAGCTTTCTTT. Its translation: CASSQNRDTEAFF.

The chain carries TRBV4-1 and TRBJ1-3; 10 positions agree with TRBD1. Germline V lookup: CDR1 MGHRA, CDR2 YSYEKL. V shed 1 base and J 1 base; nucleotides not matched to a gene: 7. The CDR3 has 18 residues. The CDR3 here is CASSQVGQGWKSGNTIYF. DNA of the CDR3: TGCGCCAGCAGCCAAGTGGGACAGGGGTGGAAGTCTGGAAACACCATATATTTT.

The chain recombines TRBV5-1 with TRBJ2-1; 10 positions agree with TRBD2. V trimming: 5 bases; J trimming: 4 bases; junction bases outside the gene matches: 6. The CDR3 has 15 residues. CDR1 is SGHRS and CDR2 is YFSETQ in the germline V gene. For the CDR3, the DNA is TGCGCCAGCAGAGCGGGAGGGCAGAATTACAATGAGCAGTTCTTC. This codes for CASRAGGQNYNEQFF.